These 20 T cell receptor beta chains share one sample of origin, sequenced in a study of beta chain features in type 1 diabetes. Expressed TCRB transcripts were sequenced after all isolated RNA was converted to cDNA. Sequencing was performed with immunoSEQ multiplex PCR; in TCRdb, only in-frame clones are kept and a portion is missing. The sample has 60,000 or so clones, around 63% seen once; the top ten hold 2% to 2.5%. Sequencing input: Tregs from blood. These receptors originate from a woman aged 18-29 years in good health.

The chain carries TRBV6-6 and TRBJ2-5, with unresolved D. Germline loops: CDR1 MNHNY, CDR2 SVGAGI (reference sequence). This CDR3 spans 12 amino acids. Trimming stripped 8 bases from V and 5 bases from J, with 12 bases between. CDR3 bases: TGTGCCAGCGCTGACAAATCGGAGACCCAGTACTTC. It yields the protein CASADKSETQYF.

This clone occurred once. The CDR3 reads CASSSGGYEQFF. The CDR3 DNA follows: TGCGCCAGCAGCTCCGGGGGTTATGAGCAGTTCTTC. The chain has TRBV5-1 and TRBJ2-1; perhaps TRBD2 as D (6 bases). Trimming shortened V by 3 bases and J by 8 bases, and 9 bases separated the two germline ends. Germline V CDR1 and CDR2: SGHRS, YFSETQ. This CDR3 comprises 12 residues.

In this sample, this clone turned up a few times. This chain joins TRBV7-9 and TRBJ2-1, with TRBD1 matching 9 bases. With 4 bases clipped from V and 7 bases from J, the junction kept 8 bases outside the gene matches. The length of the CDR3 is 15 residues. Looked up from germline, CDR1 is SEHNR and CDR2 is FQNEAQ (reference sequence). The CDR3 coding sequence is TGTGCCAGCAGCTCGCCGGGACAGGGAGGGAATGAGCAGTTCTTC. This encodes CASSSPGQGGNEQFF.

This chain connects TRBV18 to TRBJ2-7; TRBD2 is a possible D gene (5 bases). Germline V gives CDR1 KGHSH, CDR2 LQKENI. This CDR3 region has 14 residues. The V end was cut by 4 bases, the J end by 4 bases, with 14 bases between. The CDR3 loop is CASSQGLANYEQYF. The CDR3 coding sequence is TGTGCCAGCTCACAAGGACTGGCGAATTACGAGCAGTACTTC. Complete variable domain (other parts from reference TRBV18 and TRBJ2-7): NAGVMQNPRHLVRRRGQEARLRCSPMKGHSHVYWYRQLPEEGLKFMVYLQKENIIDESGMPKERFSAEFPKEGPSILRIQQVVRGDSAAYFCASSQGLANYEQYFGPGTRLTVT.

This chain links TRBV7-2 with TRBJ2-7; 10 nucleotides agree with TRBD2. The CDR3 length is 18 residues. Germline V gene lookup returns CDR1 SGHTA and CDR2 FQGNSA. After removal of 0 bases from V and 4 bases from J, the junction contained 12 bases not matched to a gene. The CDR3 here is CASSLAILAGAVGYEQYF. For the CDR3, the DNA is TGTGCCAGCAGCTTAGCGATCCTAGCGGGAGCGGTCGGGTACGAGCAGTACTTC.

This chain links TRBV6-5 with TRBJ2-5; the match to TRBD1 covers 7 bases. In germline, CDR1 is MNHEY, CDR2 SVGAGI. V lost 6 bases, J lost 5 bases, and 6 bases stayed unmatched. The CDR3 contains 13 residues. CDR3 nucleotide sequence: TGTGCCAGCAGGACAGGGTCGAGGGAGACCCAGTACTTC. It specifies CASRTGSRETQYF.

This rearrangement joins TRBV4-1 to TRBJ2-1; 7 nucleotides match TRBD2. The CDR3 has 16 residues. CDR1 and CDR2 from the germline V gene are MGHRA and YSYEKL. V trimming: 0 bases; J trimming: 2 bases; junction bases outside the gene matches: 4. CDR3 sequence: CASSQDQRDPYNEQFF. As DNA, the CDR3 is TGCGCCAGCAGCCAAGATCAGCGGGACCCCTACAATGAGCAGTTCTTC.

This clone was counted a few times. This chain joins TRBV6-1 and TRBJ1-1; D perhaps matches TRBD1 (5 bases). The length of the CDR3 is 13 residues. Germline loops: CDR1 MNHNS, CDR2 SASEGT. V gave up 4 bases and J gave up 2 bases, with 8 bases separating them. CDR3 DNA sequence: TGTGCCAGCAGTGGACAGCAAAACACTGAAGCTTTCTTT. Protein sequence: CASSGQQNTEAFF.

The rearrangement joins TRBV27 to TRBJ2-1; 11 nucleotides agree with TRBD2. V shed 5 bases and J 5 bases; nucleotides not matched to a gene: 8. This CDR3 has 16 residues. Germline V CDR1 and CDR2: MNHEY, SMNVEV (reference sequence). CDR3 in amino acids: CASSPSGTSGNNEQFF. The CDR3 DNA is TGTGCCAGCAGTCCCTCCGGGACTAGCGGAAACAATGAGCAGTTCTTC.

The chain joins TRBV15 to TRBJ1-1, with D uncertain. CDR1 and CDR2 from the germline V gene are LNHNV and YYDKDF (reference sequence). The germline V and J ends were trimmed by 1 base and 8 bases, with 11 bases remaining between them. CDR3 length: 13 residues. The CDR3 DNA reads as TGTGCCACCAGCAGAGTTGGCAAAAAAGAAGCTTTCTTT. This gives the protein CATSRVGKKEAFF.

There are a few counts of this clone. The V call is TRBV9, the J call TRBJ1-5; D is ambiguous. CDR3 length: 14 residues. V lost 6 bases and J lost 1, with 11 bases in between. Germline V gene sequence: CDR1 SGDLS, CDR2 YYNGEE. In DNA, the CDR3 is TGTGCCAGCAATCCGGGTTCAAGCAATCAGCCCCAGCATTTT. This gives the protein CASNPGSSNQPQHF.

This chain uses TRBV7-9 with TRBJ1-1; 7 nucleotides agree with TRBD1. With V trimmed by 3 bases and J by 1 base, 2 bases remained unmatched. Per the germline V gene, CDR1 is SEHNR and CDR2 is FQNEAQ (reference sequence). The CDR3 loop spans 14 amino acids. The CDR3 coding sequence is TGTGCCAGCAGCTTCGGGACAGCGAACACTGAAGCTTTCTTT. This encodes CASSFGTANTEAFF.

The J gene is TRBJ1-1, the V gene TRBV7-9; TRBD1 agrees at 7 bases. Trimming cost V 6 bases and J 4 bases; bases outside gene matches: 11. CDR3 length equals 15 residues. Germline V gene data show CDR1 as SEHNR and CDR2 as FQNEAQ (reference sequence). The CDR3 nucleotides are TGTGCCAGCAGTATTGGGGCAGGGGGTGTCACTGAAGCTTTCTTT. Residues: CASSIGAGGVTEAFF.

The chain combines TRBV20-1 with TRBJ1-4; TRBD1 might be the D (6 bases). The germline CDR1 and CDR2 sequences are DFQATT and SNEGSKA (reference sequence). The germline V and J ends were trimmed by 7 bases and 7 bases, with 10 bases remaining between them. This CDR3 is built from 11 residues. The CDR3 protein is CSGRRGEKLFF. CDR3 bases: TGCAGTGGCCGCAGGGGTGAAAAACTGTTTTTT.

Details on this clone: This sample also contains other DNA sequences that code for the same CDR3. V and J are TRBV5-1 and TRBJ1-1; tentatively, D is TRBD1 (5 bases). Per the germline V gene, CDR1 is SGHRS and CDR2 is YFSETQ. The ends were cut back, 4 bases at V and 3 bases at J, with 10 bases in the middle. This CDR3 is built from 13 residues. CDR3 loop: CASSSDRDTEAFF. CDR3 sequence (DNA): TGCGCCAGCAGCAGCGACAGAGACACTGAAGCTTTCTTT. Complete variable domain (other parts from reference TRBV5-1 and TRBJ1-1): KAGVTQTPRYLIKTRGQQVTLSCSPISGHRSVSWYQQTPGQGLQFLFEYFSETQRNKGNFPGRFSGRQFSNSRSEMNVSTLELGDSALYLCASSSDRDTEAFFGQGTRLTVV.

This clone has a single count. The gene calls are TRBV7-9 and TRBJ2-2, with D possibly matching TRBD1 (7 bases). The CDR3 covers 16 residues. V gave up 5 bases and J gave up 0 bases, with 13 bases separating them. Germline V gene lookup returns CDR1 SEHNR and CDR2 FQNEAQ (reference sequence). The CDR3 sequence is CASSEPRGANTGELFF. The CDR3 nucleotides are TGTGCCAGCAGCGAGCCCAGGGGGGCGAACACCGGGGAGCTGTTTTTT.

This chain uses TRBV7-2 with TRBJ2-1; TRBD1 matches at 9 bases. The CDR3 is made up of 15 amino acids. The J segment lost 5 bases and the V segment lost 5 bases, leaving 7 bases of the junction unmatched. Per the germline V gene, CDR1 is SGHTA and CDR2 is FQGNSA. The CDR3 DNA sequence: TGTGCCAGCAGCGCAGCCGGGACAGGGAACAATGAGCAGTTCTTC. It yields the protein CASSAAGTGNNEQFF.

The sample holds a few counts of this clone. The rearrangement uses TRBV7-2 and TRBJ1-2; 7 bases are a match to TRBD1. The CDR3 totals 17 residues. J was trimmed by 5 bases and V by 3 bases; bases with no gene match: 15. Germline CDR1 is SGHTA and CDR2 is FQGNSA. CDR3 sequence: CASSLSTGVRGTYGYTF. In DNA, the CDR3 is TGTGCCAGCAGCTTGTCCACAGGGGTAAGAGGAACGTATGGCTACACCTTC. Complete variable domain (other parts from reference TRBV7-2 and TRBJ1-2): GAGVSQSPSNKVTEKGKDVELRCDPISGHTALYWYRQSLGQGLEFLIYFQGNSAPDKSGLPSDRFSAERTGGSVSTLTIQRTQQEDSAVYLCASSLSTGVRGTYGYTFGSGTRLTVV.

This clone was seen just once. In DNA form, the CDR3 reads TGTGCCAGCAGCTTAGTGGGACAGGGGAAAGAGACCCAGTACTTC. This translates into CASSLVGQGKETQYF. The V and J genes are TRBV7-2 and TRBJ2-5; 10 positions agree with TRBD1. V shed 1 base, J shed 3 bases, and the junction held 2 bases outside the gene matches. The CDR3 totals 15 residues. Germline V CDR1 and CDR2: SGHTA, FQGNSA.

The rearrangement uses TRBV25-1 and TRBJ2-1, with 10 bases aligning to TRBD1. Per germline, CDR1 MGHDK and CDR2 SYGVNS. There are 15 residues in the CDR3. V was clipped by 4 bases and J by 6 bases; unmatched bases: 6. CDR3 region: CASSGLGTGVNEQFF. CDR3 sequence (DNA): TGTGCCAGCAGTGGCCTTGGGACAGGGGTCAATGAGCAGTTCTTC.